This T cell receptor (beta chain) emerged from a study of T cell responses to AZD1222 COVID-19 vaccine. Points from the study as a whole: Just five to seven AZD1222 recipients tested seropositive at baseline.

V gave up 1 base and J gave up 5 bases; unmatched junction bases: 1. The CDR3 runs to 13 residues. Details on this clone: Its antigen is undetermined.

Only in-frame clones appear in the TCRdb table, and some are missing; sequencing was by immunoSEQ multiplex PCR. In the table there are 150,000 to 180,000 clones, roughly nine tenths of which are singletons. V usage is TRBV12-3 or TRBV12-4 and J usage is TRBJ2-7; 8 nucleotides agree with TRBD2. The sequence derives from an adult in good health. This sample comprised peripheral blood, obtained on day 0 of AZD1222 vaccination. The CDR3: CASSLGGGNEQYF. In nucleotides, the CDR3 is TGTGCCAGCAGTTTAGGCGGGGGGAACGAGCAGTACTTC.